The clone carrying this T cell receptor beta chain appeared a single time. Germline V gives CDR1 LNHDA, CDR2 SQIVND (reference sequence). V shed 5 bases and J 5 bases; nucleotides not matched to a gene: 6. The CDR3 runs 14 residues. It was with 60 Vbeta and 13 Jbeta primers that the PCR ran. The data were produced by immunoSEQ multiplex PCR, yet TCRdb's version contains in-frame clones alone and is incomplete. The top ten hold 6.2% of the sample, which has over 130,000 clones, about 80% seen once. The data were taken from a study of cytomegalovirus exposure and HLA in healthy donors. The sequence derives from a woman between 40 and 50 years old in good health and CMV-seropositive. The chain employs TRBV19 and TRBJ2-5; TRBD1 agrees at 9 bases. Sample: PBMCs. CDR3 residues: CASSEDRGAETQYF. Here the CDR3 DNA reads TGTGCCAGTAGTGAGGACAGGGGAGCTGAGACCCAGTACTTC.